These T cell receptor beta chains were read from a single sample in a study of T cells in Graves' hyperthyroidism and ophthalmopathy. A single record per CDR3 protein comes from TCRdb applying MiXCR to the multiplex PCR reads. The table shows around 700,000 distinct CDR3 sequences, with around 20% occurring only once. Sequenced material: blood. The receptor source for this set is a woman between 45 and 60 years old with Graves' hyperthyroidism that later progressed to Graves' ophthalmopathy. CDR3s include the opening cysteine and the closing phenylalanine or tryptophan. Each record gives: V gene, J gene, clone size, D gene, CDR3 protein, CDR3 DNA. A D gene is named only where the DNA matches it firmly. Not every row has a clone size; where given, it reads once, few, many or a size class.

v_gene: TRBV5-1
j_gene: TRBJ2-3
abundance: many
d_gene: .
CDR3aa: CASSLQGDSSTDTQYF
CDR3nt: TGCGCCAGCAGCTTGCAGGGCGATTCTAGCACAGATACGCAGTATTTT

v_gene: TRBV2
j_gene: TRBJ2-1
abundance: many
d_gene: .
CDR3aa: CASTPRDRGGGNEQFF
CDR3nt: TGTGCCAGCACTCCTCGCGACAGGGGAGGGGGCAATGAGCAGTTCTTC

v_gene: TRBV20-1
j_gene: TRBJ2-7
abundance: .
d_gene: .
CDR3aa: CSARDSIGANYEQYF
CDR3nt: TGCAGTGCTAGAGATTCGATAGGGGCCAACTACGAGCAGTACTTC

v_gene: TRBV20-1
j_gene: TRBJ1-2
abundance: .
d_gene: .
CDR3aa: CSARETFKTGVYGYTF
CDR3nt: TGCAGTGCTAGGGAAACCTTTAAGACGGGCGTCTATGGCTACACCTTC

v_gene: TRBV15
j_gene: TRBJ2-1
abundance: many
d_gene: .
CDR3aa: CATSKTYQTYNEQFF
CDR3nt: TGTGCCACCAGCAAGACATATCAGACCTACAATGAGCAGTTCTTC

v_gene: TRBV5-1
j_gene: TRBJ1-2
abundance: .
d_gene: .
CDR3aa: CASSFGGLFRDDGYTF
CDR3nt: TGCGCCAGCAGCTTTGGTGGACTTTTTCGAGACGATGGCTACACCTTC

v_gene: TRBV6-5
j_gene: TRBJ2-7
abundance: many
d_gene: .
CDR3aa: CASSYSGRLPSFSAYEQYF
CDR3nt: TGTGCCAGCAGTTACTCGGGCAGACTTCCCTCCTTTTCGGCCTACGAGCAGTACTTC

v_gene: TRBV19
j_gene: TRBJ2-1
abundance: .
d_gene: .
CDR3aa: CASTADWQLTLNEQFF
CDR3nt: TGTGCCAGTACCGCCGACTGGCAATTGACTCTTAATGAGCAGTTCTTC

v_gene: TRBV12-5
j_gene: TRBJ2-7
abundance: few
d_gene: .
CDR3aa: CASGLVLRTSYEQYF
CDR3nt: TGTGCTAGTGGTTTGGTGCTCCGAACCTCCTACGAGCAGTACTTC

v_gene: TRBV20-1
j_gene: TRBJ2-1
abundance: .
d_gene: TRBD2
CDR3aa: CSARDYYNEQFF
CDR3nt: TGCAGTGCCCGGGACTACTACAATGAGCAGTTCTTC

v_gene: TRBV7-8
j_gene: TRBJ1-2
abundance: once
d_gene: .
CDR3aa: CASSLAPGKGYTF
CDR3nt: TGTGCCAGCAGCTTAGCGCCAGGGAAGGGCTACACCTTC

v_gene: TRBV3-1
j_gene: TRBJ2-1
abundance: many
d_gene: TRBD2
CDR3aa: CASITSGGNEQFF
CDR3nt: TGTGCCAGCATAACTAGCGGGGGGAATGAGCAGTTCTTC

v_gene: TRBV6-1
j_gene: TRBJ1-2
abundance: .
d_gene: TRBD1
CDR3aa: CASSDPTGGNYGYTF
CDR3nt: TGTGCCAGCAGTGACCCGACAGGGGGGAACTATGGCTACACCTTC

v_gene: TRBV18
j_gene: TRBJ1-1
abundance: many
d_gene: .
CDR3aa: CASSSGTRANTEAFF
CDR3nt: TGTGCCAGCTCATCGGGCACCAGGGCTAACACTGAAGCTTTCTTT

v_gene: TRBV14
j_gene: TRBJ1-1
abundance: .
d_gene: .
CDR3aa: CASSQDHWENTEAFF
CDR3nt: TGTGCCAGCAGCCAAGATCATTGGGAGAACACTGAAGCTTTCTTT

v_gene: TRBV29-1
j_gene: TRBJ2-3
abundance: once
d_gene: .
CDR3aa: CSVGEADTQYF
CDR3nt: TGCAGCGTCGGGGAGGCAGATACGCAGTATTTT

v_gene: TRBV3-1
j_gene: TRBJ1-6
abundance: many
d_gene: .
CDR3aa: CASSPHRSSYNSPLHF
CDR3nt: TGTGCCAGCAGCCCCCATAGGAGCTCCTATAATTCACCCCTCCACTTT

v_gene: TRBV5-1
j_gene: TRBJ2-2
abundance: .
d_gene: .
CDR3aa: CASNFRDTNTGELFF
CDR3nt: TGCGCCAGCAACTTCCGGGACACGAACACCGGGGAGCTGTTTTTT

v_gene: TRBV5-1
j_gene: TRBJ1-1
abundance: few
d_gene: .
CDR3aa: CASSLIGDLTEAFF
CDR3nt: TGCGCCAGCAGCTTGATAGGGGACCTCACTGAAGCTTTCTTT

v_gene: TRBV4-1
j_gene: TRBJ2-1
abundance: few
d_gene: .
CDR3aa: CASSLLVGGEQFF
CDR3nt: TGCGCCAGCAGCCTTCTTGTCGGGGGTGAGCAGTTCTTC

v_gene: TRBV29-1
j_gene: TRBJ2-3
abundance: few
d_gene: .
CDR3aa: CSVEGPRGHYTDTQYF
CDR3nt: TGCAGCGTTGAAGGTCCCAGGGGACACTACACAGATACGCAGTATTTT

v_gene: TRBV7-8
j_gene: TRBJ2-5
abundance: many
d_gene: .
CDR3aa: CASSFGRGQETQYF
CDR3nt: TGTGCCAGCAGCTTTGGGAGGGGGCAAGAGACCCAGTACTTC

v_gene: TRBV7-3
j_gene: TRBJ2-3
abundance: many
d_gene: TRBD2
CDR3aa: CASSLPLAGADTQYF
CDR3nt: TGTGCCAGCAGCTTACCCCTAGCGGGGGCGGATACGCAGTATTTT

v_gene: TRBV5-1
j_gene: TRBJ1-2
abundance: many
d_gene: .
CDR3aa: CASSLAGTYGYTF
CDR3nt: TGCGCCAGCAGCTTGGCAGGGACCTATGGCTACACCTTC

v_gene: TRBV9
j_gene: TRBJ2-3
abundance: .
d_gene: TRBD2
CDR3aa: CTSSVDGGGSTDTQYF
CDR3nt: TGTACCAGCAGCGTAGACGGGGGGGGGTCCACAGATACGCAGTATTTT

v_gene: TRBV7-9
j_gene: TRBJ2-1
abundance: many
d_gene: .
CDR3aa: CASSSSGGNEQFF
CDR3nt: TGTGCCAGCAGCTCCTCCGGGGGCAATGAGCAGTTCTTC

v_gene: TRBV20-1
j_gene: TRBJ1-1
abundance: many
d_gene: TRBD1
CDR3aa: CSASRDSGTMNTEAFF
CDR3nt: TGCAGTGCTAGCCGGGACAGCGGCACTATGAACACTGAAGCTTTCTTT

v_gene: TRBV10-2
j_gene: TRBJ1-2
abundance: many
d_gene: .
CDR3aa: CASSESGGHYGYTF
CDR3nt: TGCGCCAGCAGTGAGTCAGGGGGGCACTATGGCTACACCTTC

v_gene: TRBV12-3/TRBV12-4
j_gene: TRBJ2-1
abundance: .
d_gene: .
CDR3aa: CASSSFGGPSSYNEQFF
CDR3nt: TGTGCCAGCAGTTCCTTCGGCGGGCCAAGCTCCTACAATGAGCAGTTCTTC

v_gene: TRBV11-2
j_gene: TRBJ2-7
abundance: many
d_gene: .
CDR3aa: CASSFIPESREQYF
CDR3nt: TGTGCCAGCAGCTTCATACCGGAGAGCCGTGAGCAGTACTTC

v_gene: TRBV6-1
j_gene: TRBJ2-1
abundance: few
d_gene: TRBD2
CDR3aa: CASSYAPTSGGYNEQFF
CDR3nt: TGTGCCAGCAGTTACGCCCCGACTAGCGGGGGGTACAATGAGCAGTTCTTC

v_gene: TRBV30
j_gene: TRBJ1-5
abundance: many
d_gene: .
CDR3aa: CAWRLQGYNQPQHF
CDR3nt: TGTGCCTGGAGACTACAGGGATACAATCAGCCCCAGCATTTT